The entry below gives a single TCR beta chain sequence along with its context. It lacks a known antigen. Qualities for individual bases were not recorded, and no much larger clone is one base off. TCR beta chain repertoires were profiled by survey-level sequencing on the immunoSEQ platform. The authors' pipeline ran thus. Repertoire diversity was quantified by the inverse Simpson index, and CDR3 amino acid length spectratypes and V-J pairing frequencies were compared. TCR beta CDR3 sequences were matched against VDJdb to annotate clonotypes specific to SARS-CoV-2, CMV, influenza A and EBV. TCRdb took over this immuneACCESS table, retaining in-frame rearrangements with V and J assigned. Such tables are incomplete; in checked studies, under half of the missing clones stem from an unresolved V gene, and the remainder is unexplained. That table gives V, J and clone size, and the DNA gave D and trimming. Across this sample there are tens of thousands of clones, with 93% seen only once. The ten biggest clones cover 4% to 5% of the sample.

This sample is drawn from a study (dated by TCRdb to between 2021 and 2024). Points the paper makes about the study in general: According to the authors, more investigation is needed, including longitudinal sampling and evaluation of a control group.

PBMCs were isolated from peripheral blood, and genomic DNA from unsorted PBMCs was used for TCR beta sequencing. From the cysteine through the phenylalanine, the CDR3 covers 14 amino acids. The only DNA kept is the CDR3, 42 bases in frame from the first base. CDR1 and CDR2, looked up from the germline V gene, are MNHEY and SVGAGI. V gives up 6 bases and J gives up 4 bases, and the segment between their germline ends measures 13 bases. This clonotype was obtained from a man in his forties with rheumatoid arthritis. The chain joins TRBV6-5 to TRBJ1-5; confidence is insufficient to name the D gene. Input material: PBMCs. The CDR3 region reads CASRRGRINQPQHF. The DNA reads TGTGCCAGCAGAAGAGGACGGATAAATCAGCCCCAGCATTTT.